The rows below give T cell receptor beta chains drawn from one sample of a study of blood T cell repertoires in COVID-19. Sequencing was performed with immunoSEQ multiplex PCR; in TCRdb, only in-frame clones are kept and a portion is missing. Of 85,000 to 110,000 clones in the sample, more than 80% are singletons; the top ten hold around 12%. Sequencing was done on a sample of peripheral blood. The receptors shown here come from a human donor in a cohort sampled during active COVID-19. The CDR3 runs from the conserved cysteine through the conserved F or W. Each record gives: V gene, J gene, clone size, D gene, CDR3 DNA, CDR3 protein. The D gene is left open where the match is weak. The size entry is marked missing in some rows and otherwise reads once, few, many or a size class.

TRBV7-2	TRBJ2-5	-	-	TGTGCCAGCAGCTTTGCTAGCCTTGGGGAGGAGACCCAGTACTTC	CASSFASLGEETQYF
TRBV7-9	TRBJ2-2	-	TRBD1	TGTGCCAGCAGCTCAGGGGGATCCGGCAACGGGGAGCTGTTTTTT	CASSSGGSGNGELFF
TRBV5-1	TRBJ1-2	-	TRBD1	TGCGCCAGCAGCTTAATGAGCACCGGGACAGGGAATGGCTACACCTTC	CASSLMSTGTGNGYTF
TRBV2	TRBJ1-2	-	TRBD1	TGTGCCAGCAGTGAAGCTAGGAGGACAGGGGGAGACTACACCTTC	CASSEARRTGGDYTF
TRBV15	TRBJ1-5	-	-	TGTGCCACCAGCAGCTTTCCCAGGGAGGGTGGTCAGCCCCAGCATTTT	CATSSFPREGGQPQHF
TRBV12-3/TRBV12-4	TRBJ1-1	-	-	TGTGCCAGCAGCCCGGGGGGGTTGAATGAAGCTTTCTTT	CASSPGGLNEAFF
TRBV4-2	TRBJ2-6	-	TRBD2	TGTGCCAGCAGCCAAGATCCGGGGGGATTTGGAAGCTCTGGGGCCAACGTCCTGACTTTC	CASSQDPGGFGSSGANVLTF
TRBV11-2	TRBJ1-2	-	TRBD1	TGTGCCAGCAGCTTGTCGACAGGGAATAACCCCGGGATGAACTATGGCTACACCTTC	CASSLSTGNNPGMNYGYTF
TRBV7-6	TRBJ2-1	-	TRBD1	TGTGCCAGCAGCTTGAACAGGGGTAGTGGCAATGAGCAGTTCTTC	CASSLNRGSGNEQFF
TRBV3-1/TRBV3-2	TRBJ1-3	once	TRBD1	TGTGCCAGCAGCCAAGGGATGACTGGGACAGGCTCTGGAAACACCATATATTTT	CASSQGMTGTGSGNTIYF
TRBV6-2/TRBV6-3	TRBJ2-6	-	TRBD1	TGTGCCAGCAGTGGCCGTCGGGACAGGGTTGTTTCCGGGGCCAACGTCCTGACTTTC	CASSGRRDRVVSGANVLTF
TRBV27	TRBJ1-1	once	-	TGTGCCAGCAGTTGGGCAGGGTCGGACACTGAAGCTTTCTTT	CASSWAGSDTEAFF
TRBV5-4	TRBJ2-3	-	TRBD1	TGTGCCAGCAGCTACCCAGGGGGATTTAGCACAGATACGCAGTATTTT	CASSYPGGFSTDTQYF
TRBV9	TRBJ2-1	-	-	TGTGCCAGCAGCAAACTAGTCTCCTACAATGAGCAGTTCTTC	CASSKLVSYNEQFF